The present TCR beta chain was sequenced within a study of technical replicates of blood from a handful of donors. Some clones are missing from TCRdb's copy, which holds only in-frame ones; the method was immunoSEQ multiplex PCR. The repertoire consists of about 81,000 clones, with roughly 77% occurring once and the leading ten covering around 4%. This clonotype originated in a human donor in good health. Some clones in this sample may be carry-over from other donors' samples. What was sequenced was PBMCs.

CDR3 amino acids: CASSARLYNEQFF. In DNA, the CDR3 is TGTGCCAGCAGCGCCCGACTTTACAATGAGCAGTTCTTC. This chain connects TRBV7-2 to TRBJ2-1; D gene unclear. The germline gives CDR1 SGHTA, CDR2 FQGNSA. The CDR3 loop spans 13 amino acids. Trimming shortened V by 5 bases and J by 4 bases, and 9 bases separated the two germline ends.